This TCR beta chain was recovered during a study of OX40 agonist ivuxolimab in advanced cancers. The study, taken as a whole, reports: Undetermined was the antigen specificity of the expanded peripheral T cells.

Patients were excluded for autoimmune disease history or systemic immunosuppression. This CDR3 region has 14 residues. The J segment lost 8 bases and the V segment lost 2 bases, leaving 6 bases of the junction unmatched. CDR1 is MNHEY, CDR2 SMNVEV, per germline (reference sequence). TCRdb's copy holds only in-frame clones and misses some; the assay was immunoSEQ multiplex PCR. The sample has about 76,000 clones; approximately 86% are singletons. As to this clone: Its target is not known.

The sequence was obtained from an adult with an advanced solid tumor such as melanoma, head and neck, liver or kidney cancer. This rearrangement joins TRBV27 to TRBJ2-5, with 9 positions matching TRBD1. This specimen consisted of CD4+ or CD8+ T cells sorted from blood, obtained in a trial of the OX40 agonist ivuxolimab. CDR3 in amino acids: CASSLVGTGRTQYF. Here the CDR3 DNA reads TGTGCCAGCAGTTTAGTCGGGACAGGGAGAACCCAGTACTTC.